A selection of T cell receptor beta chains follows, all from one sample in a study of beta chain features in type 1 diabetes. Repertoires were generated with immunoSEQ multiplex PCR, while TCRdb's copy carries only in-frame clones and drops some. The table has approximately 340,000 clones, around 16% seen once. Source material: naive CD4+ T cells from blood. All receptors come from a woman aged 18-30 years in good health. The CDR3 runs from the conserved cysteine through the conserved F or W. Fields, in order: V gene, D gene, clone size, J gene, CDR3 protein, CDR3 DNA. The D gene is left open where the match is weak. Expanded clones are given a class, and other clones once, few, many or no size at all.

>TRBV11-2|TRBD1|.|TRBJ2-1
CASRTWDRVYNEQFF
TGTGCCAGCAGGACCTGGGACAGAGTATACAATGAGCAGTTCTTC
>TRBV7-2|.|.|TRBJ2-7
CASSPSGGVASYEQYF
TGTGCCAGCAGCCCGAGTGGGGGCGTCGCCTCCTACGAGCAGTACTTC
>TRBV29-1|.|few|TRBJ1-2
CSVGQGQSYGYTF
TGCAGCGTTGGCCAAGGACAGAGCTATGGCTACACCTTC
>TRBV7-2|.|.|TRBJ1-2
CASSLRGGVDYGYTF
TGTGCCAGCAGCCTCCGCGGTGGAGTGGACTATGGCTACACCTTC
>TRBV7-2|.|.|TRBJ1-1
CASSLVFPTFEAFF
TGTGCCAGCAGCTTAGTTTTTCCCACTTTTGAAGCTTTCTTT
>TRBV18|.|few|TRBJ2-3
CASSPLARTASTDTQYF
TGTGCCAGCTCACCACTTGCCAGGACAGCTAGCACAGATACGCAGTATTTT
>TRBV29-1|TRBD2|few|TRBJ2-7
CSSSGTSGYEQYF
TGCAGTTCGTCCGGGACTAGCGGCTACGAGCAGTACTTC
>TRBV30|.|few|TRBJ1-2
CAWSSQAGIIYGYTF
TGTGCCTGGAGTTCACAGGCTGGGATCATCTATGGCTACACCTTC
>TRBV7-9|.|.|TRBJ2-3
CASSPGHYTDTQYF
TGTGCCAGCAGCCCAGGGCACTACACAGATACGCAGTATTTT
>TRBV28|.|few|TRBJ2-7
CASSLHSPRDEQYF
TGTGCCAGCAGTCTCCATTCGCCGAGGGACGAGCAGTACTTC
>TRBV29-1|.|few|TRBJ1-2
CSVPAGFGYTF
TGCAGCGTTCCTGCAGGGTTTGGCTACACCTTC
>TRBV2|TRBD1|.|TRBJ1-5
CASSHDRGGGMGSNQPQHF
TGTGCCAGCAGCCATGACAGGGGTGGGGGTATGGGGAGCAATCAGCCCCAGCATTTT
>TRBV28|TRBD2|.|TRBJ2-1
CAIQTSGRGEQFF
TGTGCCATCCAGACTAGCGGAAGAGGGGAGCAGTTCTTC
>TRBV19|.|.|TRBJ2-4
CASSIAGGDLAKNIQYF
TGTGCCAGTAGTATAGCAGGAGGGGATCTAGCCAAAAACATTCAGTACTTC
>TRBV9|TRBD2|.|TRBJ2-1
CASSGSGSPYNEQFF
TGTGCCAGCAGCGGTAGCGGGAGCCCCTACAATGAGCAGTTCTTC
>TRBV7-3|.|few|TRBJ2-7
CASSLSGSYEQYF
TGTGCCAGCAGCCTCAGCGGCTCCTACGAGCAGTACTTC
>TRBV9|TRBD1|.|TRBJ1-2
CASSLSGTDSYGYTF
TGTGCCAGCAGCCTCTCAGGGACAGATAGCTATGGCTACACCTTC
>TRBV30|.|few|TRBJ1-1
CAWRQGGGTEAFF
TGTGCCTGGAGACAGGGCGGGGGCACTGAAGCTTTCTTT
>TRBV30|TRBD2|.|TRBJ2-1
CTWSEGLAAGNEQFF
TGTACCTGGAGTGAAGGACTAGCGGCGGGGAATGAGCAGTTCTTC
>TRBV5-4|TRBD2|few|TRBJ2-3
CASSPSTSSVNTQYF
TGTGCCAGCAGTCCCTCGACTAGCAGTGTGAATACGCAGTATTTT
>TRBV10-3|TRBD2|.|TRBJ2-5
CAIGGRSRETQYF
TGTGCCATCGGCGGGAGGAGCAGGGAGACCCAGTACTTC
>TRBV11-2|TRBD1|.|TRBJ2-5
CASSLRDRVQETQYF
TGTGCCAGCAGCTTAAGGGACAGGGTCCAAGAGACCCAGTACTTC
>TRBV15|.|few|TRBJ2-2
CATSREAGITGELFF
TGTGCCACCAGCAGAGAAGCGGGTATCACCGGGGAGCTGTTTTTT
>TRBV19|TRBD2|.|TRBJ2-7
CASSIQGGSYEQYF
TGTGCCAGTAGTATCCAGGGCGGGAGCTACGAGCAGTACTTC
>TRBV7-2|TRBD2|few|TRBJ2-4
CASSPAGTTKNIQYF
TGTGCCAGCAGCCCAGCGGGAACGACCAAAAACATTCAGTACTTC
>TRBV5-6|.|.|TRBJ1-2
CASSSAGGLSYGYTF
TGTGCCAGCAGCTCGGCCGGGGGGCTGAGCTATGGCTACACCTTC
>TRBV9|.|.|TRBJ2-5
CASSHNTGAETQYF
TGTGCCAGCAGCCACAATACGGGAGCTGAGACCCAGTACTTC
>TRBV18|TRBD1|.|TRBJ1-5
CASSPGQNQPQHF
TGTGCCAGCTCACCGGGACAGAATCAGCCCCAGCATTTT
>TRBV29-1|.|.|TRBJ1-1
CSVDEGVRAFF
TGCAGCGTTGATGAGGGGGTGAGGGCTTTCTTT
>TRBV4-2|.|.|TRBJ2-7
CASSQGTHLRRQYF
TGTGCCAGCAGCCAAGGGACTCATCTACGAAGGCAGTACTTC
>TRBV14|TRBD2|.|TRBJ2-1
CASSQSSGRVRNEQFF
TGTGCCAGCAGCCAATCTAGCGGGAGGGTGAGGAATGAGCAGTTCTTC
>TRBV5-6|.|few|TRBJ2-3
CASSLGGGSGDTQYF
TGTGCCAGCAGCTTGGGCGGAGGGTCGGGAGATACGCAGTATTTT
>TRBV6-5|TRBD2|.|TRBJ2-3
CASCLAGVEDTQYF
TGTGCCAGCTGCCTAGCGGGAGTTGAAGATACGCAGTATTTT
>TRBV7-2|TRBD2|.|TRBJ2-1
CASSSGLVRGNEQFF
TGTGCCAGCAGCTCGGGACTAGTCCGGGGCAATGAGCAGTTCTTC
>TRBV7-2|TRBD1|.|TRBJ1-1
CASSLTGATEAFF
TGTGCCAGCAGCTTAACAGGGGCCACTGAAGCTTTCTTT
>TRBV7-9|.|.|TRBJ1-5
CASSLEQTHQPQHF
TGTGCCAGCAGCTTAGAACAGACACATCAGCCCCAGCATTTT
>TRBV7-6|TRBD1|.|TRBJ2-1
CASSSPRTGTYNEQFF
TGTGCCAGCAGCTCTCCCCGGACAGGGACCTACAATGAGCAGTTCTTC
>TRBV30|.|few|TRBJ1-5
CAWSTDSNQPQHF
TGTGCCTGGAGTACAGATAGCAATCAGCCCCAGCATTTT
>TRBV29-1|.|few|TRBJ2-7
CSEVETGEREQYF
TGCAGCGAGGTCGAGACGGGAGAACGCGAGCAGTACTTC
>TRBV30|TRBD1|few|TRBJ1-1
CAGGTGSIMNTEAFF
TGTGCCGGAGGGACAGGAAGCATAATGAACACTGAAGCTTTCTTT
>TRBV30|TRBD2|.|TRBJ2-1
CAWSGTVSGRTKFF
TGTGCCTGGAGTGGAACTGTTAGCGGGAGAACCAAGTTCTTC
>TRBV7-2|.|.|TRBJ2-5
CASSLGVGGTAEETQYF
TGTGCCAGCAGCTTAGGAGTTGGGGGGACAGCCGAAGAGACCCAGTACTTC
>TRBV5-1|TRBD2|few|TRBJ2-1
CASSFSGRVSSYNEQFF
TGCGCCAGCAGCTTTAGCGGGAGGGTCTCCTCCTACAATGAGCAGTTCTTC
>TRBV7-8|.|.|TRBJ1-3
CASRPWYDRKGAGNTIYF
TGTGCCAGCAGGCCGTGGTATGACAGGAAGGGTGCTGGAAACACCATATATTTT
>TRBV28|TRBD1|.|TRBJ2-7
CASSPQGAGSYEQYF
TGTGCCAGCAGCCCCCAGGGGGCAGGTTCCTACGAGCAGTACTTC
>TRBV4-3|.|few|TRBJ2-2
CASSQALDYTGELFF
TGCGCCAGCAGCCAAGCATTAGACTACACCGGGGAGCTGTTTTTT
>TRBV7-2|TRBD2|few|TRBJ2-5
CASSLLAGGETQYF
TGTGCCAGCAGCTTACTAGCGGGAGGGGAGACCCAGTACTTC
>TRBV4-1|.|.|TRBJ2-5
CASSHGGLETQYF
TGCGCCAGCAGCCACGGGGGTTTGGAGACCCAGTACTTC
>TRBV29-1|.|few|TRBJ1-2
CSVLKSLGDYGYTF
TGCAGCGTCCTTAAATCCCTCGGGGACTATGGCTACACCTTC
>TRBV9|.|few|TRBJ2-3
CASSVARQGYTDTQYF
TGTGCCAGCAGCGTAGCTCGGCAGGGTTACACAGATACGCAGTATTTT
>TRBV30|.|few|TRBJ1-3
CAWNSLGSGNTIYF
TGTGCCTGGAATTCCCTTGGCTCAGGAAACACCATATATTTT
>TRBV9|.|.|TRBJ2-7
CASSVDWGTAEQYF
TGTGCCAGCAGCGTTGACTGGGGGACTGCCGAGCAGTACTTC
>TRBV30|.|few|TRBJ2-3
CAWLRTAQITQYF
TGTGCCTGGCTACGGACAGCACAAATCACGCAGTATTTT
>TRBV30|.|few|TRBJ2-7
CAWSQDPAGSEQYF
TGTGCCTGGAGCCAGGACCCAGCCGGGAGCGAGCAGTACTTC
>TRBV6-5|.|few|TRBJ1-5
CASSPRGGGDQPQHF
TGTGCCAGCAGTCCCCGGGGGGGCGGTGATCAGCCCCAGCATTTT